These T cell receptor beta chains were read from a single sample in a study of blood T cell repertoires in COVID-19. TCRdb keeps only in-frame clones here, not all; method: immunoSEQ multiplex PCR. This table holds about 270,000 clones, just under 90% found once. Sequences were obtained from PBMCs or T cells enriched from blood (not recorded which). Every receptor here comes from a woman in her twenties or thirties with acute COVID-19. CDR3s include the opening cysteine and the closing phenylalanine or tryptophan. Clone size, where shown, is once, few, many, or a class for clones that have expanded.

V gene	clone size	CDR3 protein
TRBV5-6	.	CASSLVESEQYF
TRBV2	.	CASKGQHSGNTIYF
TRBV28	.	CASSSLAGEAFF
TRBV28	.	CASSPHSPMNTEAFF
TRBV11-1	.	CASSPGHAPYEQYF
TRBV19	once	CASSNRGPEAFF
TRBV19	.	CASRETGTTSYEQYF
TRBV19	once	CASSIQLFGYGYTF
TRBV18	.	CASSPGEVETQYF
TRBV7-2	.	CASSLTRGSGANVLTF
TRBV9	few	CASSTAGTHYGYTF
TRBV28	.	CASRPGTAGELFF
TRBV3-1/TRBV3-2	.	CASTRGDAYNEQFF
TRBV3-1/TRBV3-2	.	CASSLDTVNTEAFF
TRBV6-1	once	CASSEQGITEAFF
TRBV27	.	CASSLISGRTGRDEAFF
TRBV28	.	CASSSAQAGYGYTF
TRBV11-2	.	CASSLGGLAGVNEQFF
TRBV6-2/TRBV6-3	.	CASSYPADTKDTQYF
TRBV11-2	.	CASSLSRLTARGELFF
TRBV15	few	CATSSLFTGAYEQYF
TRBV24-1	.	CATSDRGQNLPYNEQFF
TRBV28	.	CASSDYLYEQYF